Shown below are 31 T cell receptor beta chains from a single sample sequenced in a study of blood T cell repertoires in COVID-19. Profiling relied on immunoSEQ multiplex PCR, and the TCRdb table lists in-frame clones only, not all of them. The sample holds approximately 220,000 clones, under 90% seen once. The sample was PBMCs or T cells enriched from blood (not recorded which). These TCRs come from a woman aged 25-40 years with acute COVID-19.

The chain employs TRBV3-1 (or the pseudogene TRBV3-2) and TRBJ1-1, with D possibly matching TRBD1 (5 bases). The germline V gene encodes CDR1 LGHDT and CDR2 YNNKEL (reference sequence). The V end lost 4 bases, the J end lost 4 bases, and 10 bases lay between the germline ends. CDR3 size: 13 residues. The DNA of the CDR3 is TGTGCCAGCAGCCCCGCAGGGATCACTGAAGCTTTCTTT. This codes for CASSPAGITEAFF.

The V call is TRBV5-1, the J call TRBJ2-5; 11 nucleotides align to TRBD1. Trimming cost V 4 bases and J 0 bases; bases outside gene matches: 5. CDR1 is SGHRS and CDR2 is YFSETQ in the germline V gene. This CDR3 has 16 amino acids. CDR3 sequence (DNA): TGCGCCAGCAGCCGGTGGACAGGGGGCCACCAAGAGACCCAGTACTTC. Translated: CASSRWTGGHQETQYF.

The CDR3 loop is CASSQGDRGYSNQPQHF. CDR3 bases: TGTGCCAGCAGCCAAGGGGACAGGGGGTATAGCAATCAGCCCCAGCATTTT. This chain connects TRBV3-1 (or the pseudogene TRBV3-2) to TRBJ1-5; 11 positions agree with TRBD1. The CDR3 totals 17 residues. The V gene's germline CDR1 is LGHDT and CDR2 YNNKEL (reference sequence). Trimming removed 1 base from V and 0 bases from J; junction bases left unmatched: 2.

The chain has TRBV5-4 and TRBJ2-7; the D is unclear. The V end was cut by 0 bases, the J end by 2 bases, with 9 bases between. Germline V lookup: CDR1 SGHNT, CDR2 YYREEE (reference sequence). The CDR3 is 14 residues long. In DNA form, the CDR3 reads TGTGCCAGCAGCTTGGTAACTACAACCTACGAGCAGTACTTC. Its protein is CASSLVTTTYEQYF. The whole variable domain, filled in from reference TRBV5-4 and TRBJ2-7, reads ETGVTQSPTHLIKTRGQQVTLRCSSQSGHNTVSWYQQALGQGPQFIFQYYREEENGRGNFPPRFSGLQFPNYSSELNVNALELDDSALYLCASSLVTTTYEQYFGPGTRLTVT.

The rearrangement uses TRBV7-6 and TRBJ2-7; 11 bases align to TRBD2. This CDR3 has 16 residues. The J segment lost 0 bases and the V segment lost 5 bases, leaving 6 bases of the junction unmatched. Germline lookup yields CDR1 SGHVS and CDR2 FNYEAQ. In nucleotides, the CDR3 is TGTGCCAGCAGCCCCGGGACTAGCGGAGTCTCCTACGAGCAGTACTTC. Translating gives CASSPGTSGVSYEQYF.

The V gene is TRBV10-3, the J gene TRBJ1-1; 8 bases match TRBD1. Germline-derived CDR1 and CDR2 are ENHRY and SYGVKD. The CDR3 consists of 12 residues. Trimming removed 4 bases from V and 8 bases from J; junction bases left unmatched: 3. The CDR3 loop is CAISVTGGEAFF. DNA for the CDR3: TGTGCCATCAGTGTTACAGGGGGGGAAGCTTTCTTT.

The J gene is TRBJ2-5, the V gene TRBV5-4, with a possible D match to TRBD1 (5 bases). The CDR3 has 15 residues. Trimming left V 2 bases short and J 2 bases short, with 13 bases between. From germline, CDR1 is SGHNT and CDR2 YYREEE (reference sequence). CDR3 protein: CASSLSGNRQETQYF. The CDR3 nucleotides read TGTGCCAGCAGCTTATCAGGGAATAGACAAGAGACCCAGTACTTC. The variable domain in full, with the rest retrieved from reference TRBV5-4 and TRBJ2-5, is ETGVTQSPTHLIKTRGQQVTLRCSSQSGHNTVSWYQQALGQGPQFIFQYYREEENGRGNFPPRFSGLQFPNYSSELNVNALELDDSALYLCASSLSGNRQETQYFGPGTRLLVL.

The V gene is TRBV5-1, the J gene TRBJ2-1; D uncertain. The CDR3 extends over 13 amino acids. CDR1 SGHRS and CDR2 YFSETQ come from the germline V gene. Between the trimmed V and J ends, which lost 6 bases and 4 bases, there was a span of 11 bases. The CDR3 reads CASTVGQYNEQFF. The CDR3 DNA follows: TGCGCCAGCACCGTTGGCCAGTACAATGAGCAGTTCTTC. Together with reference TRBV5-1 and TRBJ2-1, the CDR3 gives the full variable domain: KAGVTQTPRYLIKTRGQQVTLSCSPISGHRSVSWYQQTPGQGLQFLFEYFSETQRNKGNFPGRFSGRQFSNSRSEMNVSTLELGDSALYLCASTVGQYNEQFFGPGTRLTVL.

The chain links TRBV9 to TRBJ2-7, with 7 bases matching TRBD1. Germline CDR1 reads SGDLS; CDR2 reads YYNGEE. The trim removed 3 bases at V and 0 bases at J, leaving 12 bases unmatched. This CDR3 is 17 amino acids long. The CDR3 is CASSASGRTGDSYEQYF. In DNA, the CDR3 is TGTGCCAGCAGCGCCTCGGGACGGACAGGTGACTCCTACGAGCAGTACTTC.

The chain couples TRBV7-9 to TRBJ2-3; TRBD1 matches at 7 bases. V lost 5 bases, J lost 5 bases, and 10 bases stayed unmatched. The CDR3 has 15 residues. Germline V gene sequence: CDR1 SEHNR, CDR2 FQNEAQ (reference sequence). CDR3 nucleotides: TGTGCCAGCAGCCCCCAAGGGGGCGGCCTAGATACGCAGTATTTT. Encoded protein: CASSPQGGGLDTQYF.

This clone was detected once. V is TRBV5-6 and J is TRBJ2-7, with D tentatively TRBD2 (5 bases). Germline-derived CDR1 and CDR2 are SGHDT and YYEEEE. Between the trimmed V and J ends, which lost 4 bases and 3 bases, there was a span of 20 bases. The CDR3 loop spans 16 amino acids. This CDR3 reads CASSPDGEGGSYEQYF. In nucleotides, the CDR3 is TGTGCCAGCAGCCCGGACGGTGAGGGTGGTAGCTACGAGCAGTACTTC.

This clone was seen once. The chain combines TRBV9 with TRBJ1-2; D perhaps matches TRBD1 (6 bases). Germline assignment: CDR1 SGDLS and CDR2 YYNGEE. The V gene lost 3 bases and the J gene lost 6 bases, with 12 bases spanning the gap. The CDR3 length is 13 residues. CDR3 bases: TGTGCCAGCAGCGATGGGACAATACATGGCTACACCTTC. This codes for CASSDGTIHGYTF.

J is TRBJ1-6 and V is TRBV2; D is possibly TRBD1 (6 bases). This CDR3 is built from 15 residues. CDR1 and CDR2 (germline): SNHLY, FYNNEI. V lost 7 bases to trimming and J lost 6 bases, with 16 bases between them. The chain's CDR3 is CASKSITGTNSPLHF. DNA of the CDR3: TGTGCCAGCAAGTCCATTACAGGGACTAATTCACCCCTCCACTTT.

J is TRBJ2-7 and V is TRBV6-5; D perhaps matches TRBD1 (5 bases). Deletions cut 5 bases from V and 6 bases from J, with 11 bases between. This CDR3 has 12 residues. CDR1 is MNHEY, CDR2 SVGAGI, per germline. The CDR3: CASSKDIREQYF. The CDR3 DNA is TGTGCCAGCAGTAAGGACATACGCGAGCAGTACTTC.

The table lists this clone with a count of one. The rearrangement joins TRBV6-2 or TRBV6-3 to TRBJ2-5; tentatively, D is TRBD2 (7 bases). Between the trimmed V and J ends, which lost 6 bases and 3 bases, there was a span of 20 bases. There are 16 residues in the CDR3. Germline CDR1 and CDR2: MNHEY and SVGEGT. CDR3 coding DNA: TGTGCCAGCAGCGCGATAGGGGGGGCCCCGAAAGAGACCCAGTACTTC. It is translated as CASSAIGGAPKETQYF.

This CDR3 is CASRVRQGSYNEQFF. The CDR3 nucleotides are TGCGCCAGCAGGGTAAGACAGGGTTCCTACAATGAGCAGTTCTTC. The chain carries TRBV5-1 and TRBJ2-1; 7 bases match TRBD1. The CDR3 spans 15 residues. Germline CDR1 is SGHRS and CDR2 is YFSETQ. V was clipped by 5 bases and J by 1 base; unmatched bases: 6. Full variable domain (missing parts from reference TRBV5-1 and TRBJ2-1): KAGVTQTPRYLIKTRGQQVTLSCSPISGHRSVSWYQQTPGQGLQFLFEYFSETQRNKGNFPGRFSGRQFSNSRSEMNVSTLELGDSALYLCASRVRQGSYNEQFFGPGTRLTVL.

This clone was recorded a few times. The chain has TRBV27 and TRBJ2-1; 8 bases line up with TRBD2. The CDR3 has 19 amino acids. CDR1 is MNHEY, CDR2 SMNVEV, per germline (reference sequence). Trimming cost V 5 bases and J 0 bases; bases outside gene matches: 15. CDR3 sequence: CASSRPDLAGDSSYNEQFF. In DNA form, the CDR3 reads TGTGCCAGCAGTCGCCCGGATCTAGCGGGTGATAGCTCCTACAATGAGCAGTTCTTC.

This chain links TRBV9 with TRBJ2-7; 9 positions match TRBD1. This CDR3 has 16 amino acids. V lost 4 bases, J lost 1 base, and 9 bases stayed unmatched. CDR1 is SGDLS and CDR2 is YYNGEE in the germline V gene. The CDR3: CASSPFGGQGSYEQYF. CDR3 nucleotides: TGTGCCAGCAGCCCGTTTGGGGGACAGGGATCCTACGAGCAGTACTTC.

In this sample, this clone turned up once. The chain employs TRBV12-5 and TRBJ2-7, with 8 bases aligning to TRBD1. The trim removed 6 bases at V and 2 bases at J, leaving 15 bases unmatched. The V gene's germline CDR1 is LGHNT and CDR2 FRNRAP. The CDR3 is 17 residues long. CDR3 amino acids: CASGYYRGQGTTYEQYF. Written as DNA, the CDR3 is TGTGCTAGTGGATACTACCGCGGACAGGGAACAACCTACGAGCAGTACTTC. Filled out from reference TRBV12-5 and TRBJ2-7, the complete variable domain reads DARVTQTPRHKVTEMGQEVTMRCQPILGHNTVFWYRQTMMQGLELLAYFRNRAPLDDSGMPKDRFSAEMPDATLATLKIQPSEPRDSAVYFCASGYYRGQGTTYEQYFGPGTRLTVT.

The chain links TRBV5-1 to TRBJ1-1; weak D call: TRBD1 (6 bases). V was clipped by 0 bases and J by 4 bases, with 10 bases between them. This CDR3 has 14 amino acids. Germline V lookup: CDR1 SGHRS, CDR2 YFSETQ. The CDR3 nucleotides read TGCGCCAGCAGCTTGGTGGGGGCAGGCACTGAAGCTTTCTTT. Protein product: CASSLVGAGTEAFF.

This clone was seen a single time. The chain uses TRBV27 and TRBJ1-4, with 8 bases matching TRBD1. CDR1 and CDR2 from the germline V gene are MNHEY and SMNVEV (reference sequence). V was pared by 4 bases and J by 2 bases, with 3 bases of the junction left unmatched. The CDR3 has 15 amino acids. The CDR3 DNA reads TGTGCCAGCAGTTGGAACAGGGGGACTAATGAAAAACTGTTTTTT. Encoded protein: CASSWNRGTNEKLFF.

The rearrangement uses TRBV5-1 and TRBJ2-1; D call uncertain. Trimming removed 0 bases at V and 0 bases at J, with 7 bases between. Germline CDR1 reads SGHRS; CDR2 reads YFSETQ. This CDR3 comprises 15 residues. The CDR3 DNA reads TGCGCCAGCAGCTTGGGTCCGGGCTCCTACAATGAGCAGTTCTTC. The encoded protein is CASSLGPGSYNEQFF.

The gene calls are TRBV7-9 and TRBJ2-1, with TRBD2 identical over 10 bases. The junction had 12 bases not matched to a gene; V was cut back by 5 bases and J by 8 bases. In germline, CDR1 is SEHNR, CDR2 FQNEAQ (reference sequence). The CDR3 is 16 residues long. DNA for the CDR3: TGTGCCAGCAGCCCCGGAGGGACTAGCGCCCTACATGAGCAGTTCTTC. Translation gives CASSPGGTSALHEQFF.

CDR3 loop: CASSFGKNQPQHF. CDR3 nucleotide sequence: TGTGCCAGCAGTTTCGGGAAGAATCAGCCCCAGCATTTT. V and J are TRBV12-3 or TRBV12-4 and TRBJ1-5, with unresolved D. The CDR3 covers 13 residues. V lost 3 bases to trimming and J lost 4 bases, with 7 bases between them.

For the CDR3, the DNA is TGCGCCAGCAGCTGGGGCCGGGACGGGAGGGGAGAACTGTTTTTT. Its translation: CASSWGRDGRGELFF. V is TRBV5-1 and J is TRBJ1-4; tentatively, D is TRBD1 (5 bases). V lost 3 bases to trimming and J lost 12 bases, with 21 bases between them. The CDR3 length is 15 residues. From germline, CDR1 is SGHRS and CDR2 YFSETQ.

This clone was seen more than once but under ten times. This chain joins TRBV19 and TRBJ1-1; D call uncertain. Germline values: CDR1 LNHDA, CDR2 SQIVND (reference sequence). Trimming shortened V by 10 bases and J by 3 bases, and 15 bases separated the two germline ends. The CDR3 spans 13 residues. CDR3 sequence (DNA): TGTGCCACAGGTCCCGGACTGTACACTGAAGCTTTCTTT. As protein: CATGPGLYTEAFF.

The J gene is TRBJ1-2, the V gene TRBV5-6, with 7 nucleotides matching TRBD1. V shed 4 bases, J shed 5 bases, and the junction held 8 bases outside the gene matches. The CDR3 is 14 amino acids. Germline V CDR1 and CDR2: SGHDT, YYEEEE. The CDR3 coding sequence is TGTGCCAGCAGCGGCGACAGGGATTGGTATGGCTACACCTTC. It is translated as CASSGDRDWYGYTF.

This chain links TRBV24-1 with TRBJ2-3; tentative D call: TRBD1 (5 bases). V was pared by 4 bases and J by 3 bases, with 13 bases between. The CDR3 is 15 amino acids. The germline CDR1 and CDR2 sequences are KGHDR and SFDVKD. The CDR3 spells CATSETGVMTDTQYF. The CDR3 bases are TGTGCCACCAGTGAAACAGGCGTCATGACAGATACGCAGTATTTT.

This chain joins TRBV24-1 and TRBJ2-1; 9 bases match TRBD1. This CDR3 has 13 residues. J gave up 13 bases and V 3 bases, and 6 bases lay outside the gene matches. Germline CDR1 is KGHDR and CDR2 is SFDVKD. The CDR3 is CATSDGTGKAQFF. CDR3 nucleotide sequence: TGTGCCACCAGTGATGGGACAGGGAAAGCTCAGTTCTTC.

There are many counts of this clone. CDR3 DNA: TGTGCCAGAAGCTTGAATGTGCGGGGGTGCACCGGGGAGCTGTTTTTT. This sequence encodes CARSLNVRGCTGELFF. The V and J genes are TRBV5-3 and TRBJ2-2; 7 nucleotides align to TRBD2. TRBV5-3 falls under the ORF class, with uncertain function. V gave up 1 base and J gave up 4 bases; unmatched junction bases: 7. The CDR3 sequence is 16 residues long.

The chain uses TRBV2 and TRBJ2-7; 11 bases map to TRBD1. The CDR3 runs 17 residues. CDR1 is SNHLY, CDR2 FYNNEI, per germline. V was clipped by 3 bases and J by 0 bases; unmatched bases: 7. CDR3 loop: CASSEWFGTGGSYEQYF. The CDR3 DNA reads TGTGCCAGCAGTGAGTGGTTCGGGACAGGGGGCTCCTACGAGCAGTACTTC.